The present TCR beta chain was sequenced within a study of PD-1 blockade in classical Hodgkin lymphoma. Method: immunoSEQ multiplex PCR; TCRdb's copy keeps in-frame clones and lacks some. This repertoire shows approximately 18,000 clones, around 78% found once; its top ten account for 1.5% to 2%. Time point reported: cycle 4 day 1 (C4D1), after five to seven weeks of nivolumab. Following autologous stem cell transplantation, relapse occurred in every patient, and exposure to brentuximab vedotin varied. Using magnetic negative selection, the CD4+ T cells were separated out of thawed PBMCs. This clone was seen a single time. This TCR was sampled from a human donor with classical Hodgkin lymphoma. The starting material was CD4+ T cells from blood, obtained before the fourth cycle of nivolumab.

The DNA of the CDR3 is TGTGCCAGCAGATCGACTAGCGGAATCTACGAGCAGTACTTC. Protein product: CASRSTSGIYEQYF. This rearrangement joins TRBV2 to TRBJ2-7; 9 bases are a match to TRBD2. CDR1 is SNHLY, CDR2 FYNNEI, per germline. Trimming cost V 6 bases and J 3 bases; bases outside gene matches: 6. This CDR3 is 14 amino acids long.